What follows are 6 T cell receptor beta chains derived from one specimen sequenced in a study of cytomegalovirus exposure and HLA in healthy donors. TCRdb keeps only in-frame clones here, not all; method: immunoSEQ multiplex PCR. Among about 120,000 clones listed, roughly nine tenths were seen once. Sequenced input: PBMCs. The receptors stem from a woman between 18 and 29 years old in good health and CMV-seronegative.

The CDR3 sequence is CATRKGEGNEQYF. As DNA, the CDR3 is TGTGCCACCAGAAAGGGGGAGGGCAACGAGCAGTACTTC. This sequence joins TRBV6-6 and TRBJ2-7; D perhaps matches TRBD2 (7 bases). CDR1 MNHNY and CDR2 SVGAGI come from the germline V gene (reference sequence). The CDR3 totals 13 residues. V shed 10 bases and J shed 5 bases, with 18 bases lying between them.

The rearrangement uses TRBV6-5 and TRBJ1-5, with D unresolved. The germline V and J ends were trimmed by 2 bases and 2 bases, with 7 bases remaining between them. The CDR3 has 14 residues. Germline-derived CDR1 and CDR2 are MNHEY and SVGAGI. In DNA, the CDR3 is TGTGCCAGCAGTTACGGGCGGGGCAATCAGCCCCAGCATTTT. Amino acid sequence: CASSYGRGNQPQHF.

The chain combines TRBV5-1 with TRBJ2-7; 7 bases fit TRBD2. The germline CDR1 and CDR2 sequences are SGHRS and YFSETQ. V lost 3 bases, J lost 5 bases, and 5 bases stayed unmatched. The CDR3 is 13 residues long. The CDR3 protein is CASSSTSFNEQYF. The DNA of the CDR3 is TGCGCCAGCAGCTCGACTAGCTTCAACGAGCAGTACTTC.

The CDR3 sequence is CAITATSLLSPLNEQFF. The CDR3 region has the DNA TGTGCCATCACTGCGACTAGCCTACTCTCTCCTCTCAATGAGCAGTTCTTC. The rearrangement uses TRBV10-3 and TRBJ2-1; the match to TRBD2 covers 7 bases. Germline V gene data show CDR1 as ENHRY and CDR2 as SYGVKD. CDR3 length: 17 amino acids. Trimming at V came to 7 bases and at J to 6 bases, leaving 18 bases not matched to a gene.

V is TRBV27 and J is TRBJ1-4; D may be TRBD1 (5 bases). From germline, CDR1 is MNHEY and CDR2 SMNVEV (reference sequence). Between the trimmed V and J ends, which lost 1 base and 9 bases, there was a span of 12 bases. The CDR3 extends over 14 amino acids. CDR3 in DNA: TGTGCCAGCAGTTTATTAGGGGAAGGGAAAAAACTGTTTTTT. Translation gives CASSLLGEGKKLFF.

This chain links TRBV29-1 with TRBJ2-7, with D possibly being TRBD1 (5 bases). V was trimmed by 4 bases and J by 1 base, leaving 11 bases between them. The CDR3 covers 13 residues. Germline assignment: CDR1 SQVTM and CDR2 ANQGSEA. The CDR3 region is CSVVGQLSYEQYF. Written as DNA, the CDR3 is TGCAGCGTTGTGGGGCAGCTGTCCTACGAGCAGTACTTC.